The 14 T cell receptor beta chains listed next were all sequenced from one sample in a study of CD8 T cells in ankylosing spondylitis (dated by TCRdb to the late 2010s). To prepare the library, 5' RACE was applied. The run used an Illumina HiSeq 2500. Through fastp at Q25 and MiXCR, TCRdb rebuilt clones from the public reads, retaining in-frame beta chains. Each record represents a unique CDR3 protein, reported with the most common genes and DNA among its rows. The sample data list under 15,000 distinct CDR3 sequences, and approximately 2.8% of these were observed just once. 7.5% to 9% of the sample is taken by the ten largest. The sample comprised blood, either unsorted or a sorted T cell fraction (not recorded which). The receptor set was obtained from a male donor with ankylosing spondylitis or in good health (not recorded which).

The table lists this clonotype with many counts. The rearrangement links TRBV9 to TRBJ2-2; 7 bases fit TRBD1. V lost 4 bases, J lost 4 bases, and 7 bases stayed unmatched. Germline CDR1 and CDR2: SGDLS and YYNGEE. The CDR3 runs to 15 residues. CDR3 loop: CASSTTGQLTGELFF. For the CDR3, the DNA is TGTGCCAGCAGCACTACGGGACAGCTCACCGGGGAGCTGTTTTTT.

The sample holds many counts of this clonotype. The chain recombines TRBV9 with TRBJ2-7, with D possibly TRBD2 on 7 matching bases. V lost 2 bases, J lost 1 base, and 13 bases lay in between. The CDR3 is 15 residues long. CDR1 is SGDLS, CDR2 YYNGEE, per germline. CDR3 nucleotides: TGTGCCAGCAGCGTTAGAGGGGGGGCTTCCTACGAGCAGTACTTC. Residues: CASSVRGGASYEQYF.

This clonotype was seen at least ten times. The CDR3 nucleotides read TGTGCCAGCAGCGTAGCCTGGGGACAGGGTAACGCCGGGGAGCTGTTTTTT. Its translation: CASSVAWGQGNAGELFF. The V call is TRBV9, the J call TRBJ2-2; 9 bases agree with TRBD1. The germline gives CDR1 SGDLS, CDR2 YYNGEE. The CDR3 has 17 residues. The trim removed 0 bases at V and 6 bases at J, leaving 9 bases unmatched.

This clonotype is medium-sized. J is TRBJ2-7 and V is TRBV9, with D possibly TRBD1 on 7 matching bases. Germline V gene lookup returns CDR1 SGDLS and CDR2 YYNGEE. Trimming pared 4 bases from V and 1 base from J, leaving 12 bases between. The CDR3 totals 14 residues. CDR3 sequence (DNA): TGTGCCAGCAGCCCACAGGGGACTTCCTACGAGCAGTACTTC. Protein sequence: CASSPQGTSYEQYF.

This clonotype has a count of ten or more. The CDR3 DNA is TGTGCCAGCAGCGTAGGGGCCGGAGAAGGAAACACCATATATTTT. It specifies CASSVGAGEGNTIYF. This chain connects TRBV9 to TRBJ1-3; D uncertain. The length of the CDR3 is 15 residues. Per the germline V gene, CDR1 is SGDLS and CDR2 is YYNGEE. The V and J ends lost 0 bases and 4 bases respectively, with 11 bases between them.

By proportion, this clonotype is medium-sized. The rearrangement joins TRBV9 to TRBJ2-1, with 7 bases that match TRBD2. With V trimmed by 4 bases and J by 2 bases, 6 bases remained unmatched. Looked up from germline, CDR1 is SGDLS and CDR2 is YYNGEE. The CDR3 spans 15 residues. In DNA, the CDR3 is TGTGCCAGCAGCTCGGGACTAAAGGCCTACAATGAGCAGTTCTTC. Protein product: CASSSGLKAYNEQFF.

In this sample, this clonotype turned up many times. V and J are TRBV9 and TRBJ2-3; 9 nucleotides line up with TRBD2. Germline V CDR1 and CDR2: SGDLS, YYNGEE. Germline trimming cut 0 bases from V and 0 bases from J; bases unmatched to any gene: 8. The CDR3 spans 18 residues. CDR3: CASSVGLAGYSSTDTQYF. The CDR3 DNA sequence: TGTGCCAGCAGCGTAGGCCTAGCGGGGTACTCTAGCACAGATACGCAGTATTTT.

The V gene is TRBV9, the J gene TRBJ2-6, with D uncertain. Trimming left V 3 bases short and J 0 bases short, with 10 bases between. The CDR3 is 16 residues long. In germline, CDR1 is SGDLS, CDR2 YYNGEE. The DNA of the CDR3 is TGTGCCAGCAGCGCTGTCACACCCTCTGGGGCCAACGTCCTGACTTTC. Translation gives CASSAVTPSGANVLTF.

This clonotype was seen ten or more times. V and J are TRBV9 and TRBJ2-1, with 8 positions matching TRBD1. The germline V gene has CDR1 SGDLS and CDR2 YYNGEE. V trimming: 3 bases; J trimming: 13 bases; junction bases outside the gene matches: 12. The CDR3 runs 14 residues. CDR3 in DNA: TGTGCCAGCAGCGCCTTAACTCCGGGACAGGTTCAGTTCTTC. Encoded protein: CASSALTPGQVQFF.

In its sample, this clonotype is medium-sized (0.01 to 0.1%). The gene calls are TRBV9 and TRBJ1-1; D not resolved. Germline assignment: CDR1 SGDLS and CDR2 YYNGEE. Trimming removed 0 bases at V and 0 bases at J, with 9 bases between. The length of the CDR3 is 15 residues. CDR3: CASSVAPVMNTEAFF. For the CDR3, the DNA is TGTGCCAGCAGCGTAGCCCCGGTCATGAACACTGAAGCTTTCTTT. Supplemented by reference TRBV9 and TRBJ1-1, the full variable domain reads DSGVTQTPKHLITATGQRVTLRCSPRSGDLSVYWYQQSLDQGLQFLIQYYNGEERAKGNILERFSAQQFPDLHSELNLSSLELGDSALYFCASSVAPVMNTEAFFGQGTRLTVV.

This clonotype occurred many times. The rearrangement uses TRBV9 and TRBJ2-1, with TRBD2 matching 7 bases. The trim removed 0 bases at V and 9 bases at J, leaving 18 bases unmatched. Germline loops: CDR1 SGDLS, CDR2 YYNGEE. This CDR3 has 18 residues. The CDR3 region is CASSVDITRALAISEQFF. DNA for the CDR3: TGTGCCAGCAGCGTAGATATAACTCGTGCACTAGCGATCTCTGAGCAGTTCTTC.

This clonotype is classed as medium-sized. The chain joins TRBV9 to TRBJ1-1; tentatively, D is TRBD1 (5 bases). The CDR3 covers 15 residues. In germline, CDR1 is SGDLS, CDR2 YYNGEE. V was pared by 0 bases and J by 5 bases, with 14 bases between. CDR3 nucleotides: TGTGCCAGCAGCGTAGGGGGGGAGAGTGGAACTGAAGCTTTCTTT. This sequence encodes CASSVGGESGTEAFF.

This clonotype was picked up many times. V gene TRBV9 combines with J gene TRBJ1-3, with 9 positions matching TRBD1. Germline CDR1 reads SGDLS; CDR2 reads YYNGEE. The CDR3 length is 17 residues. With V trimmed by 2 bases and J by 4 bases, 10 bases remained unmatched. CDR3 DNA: TGTGCCAGCAGCGTCGATCCCGGGACAGGGCCCGGAAACACCATATATTTT. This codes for CASSVDPGTGPGNTIYF.

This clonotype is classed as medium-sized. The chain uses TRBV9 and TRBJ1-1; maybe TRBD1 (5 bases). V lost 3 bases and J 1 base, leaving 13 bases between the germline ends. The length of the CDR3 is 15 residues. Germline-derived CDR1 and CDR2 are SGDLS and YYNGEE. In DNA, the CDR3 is TGTGCCAGCAGCGAGGCGACGGGACGGAACACTGAAGCTTTCTTT. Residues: CASSEATGRNTEAFF.